This T cell receptor (beta chain) was observed in a study of PD-L1 blockade in urothelial cancer. Overall study: Each patient had 0 to 3 earlier chemotherapy regimens.

Germline V gene data show CDR1 as MDHEN and CDR2 as SYDVKM. Trimming at V came to 3 bases and at J to 0 bases, leaving 9 bases not matched to a gene. This CDR3 has 19 residues. Measured with immunoSEQ multiplex PCR; TCRdb has only the in-frame clones, and not every one. Of about 38,000 clones listed, 80% to 90% are singletons. This chain uses TRBV28 with TRBJ2-1; the match to TRBD2 covers 12 bases. The receptor comes from a man in his sixties with urothelial cancer. Sequences were derived from PBMCs, sampled around atezolizumab (anti-PD-L1) treatment. CDR3 sequence: CASSFPGTSGSSSYNEQFF. The DNA for the CDR3 is TGTGCCAGCAGTTTCCCCGGGACTAGCGGGTCCAGCTCCTACAATGAGCAGTTCTTC.